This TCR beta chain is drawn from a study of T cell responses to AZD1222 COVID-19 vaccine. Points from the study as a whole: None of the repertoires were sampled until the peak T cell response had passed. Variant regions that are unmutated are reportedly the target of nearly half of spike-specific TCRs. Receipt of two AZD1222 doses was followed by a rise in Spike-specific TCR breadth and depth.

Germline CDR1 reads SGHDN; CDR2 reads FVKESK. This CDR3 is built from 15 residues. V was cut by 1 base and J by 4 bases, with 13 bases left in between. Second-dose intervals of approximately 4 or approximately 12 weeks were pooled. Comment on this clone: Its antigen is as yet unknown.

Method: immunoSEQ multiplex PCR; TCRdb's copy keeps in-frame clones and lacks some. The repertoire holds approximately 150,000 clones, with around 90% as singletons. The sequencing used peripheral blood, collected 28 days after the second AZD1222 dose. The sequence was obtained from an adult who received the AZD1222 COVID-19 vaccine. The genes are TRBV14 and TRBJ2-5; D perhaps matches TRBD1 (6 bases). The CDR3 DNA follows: TGTGCCAGCAGCCAAGTGGGGCGCAGGGGAGAGACCCAGTACTTC. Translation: CASSQVGRRGETQYF. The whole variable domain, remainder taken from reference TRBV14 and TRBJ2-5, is EAGVTQFPSHSVIEKGQTVTLRCDPISGHDNLYWYRRVMGKEIKFLLHFVKESKQDESGMPNNRFLAERTGGTYSTLKVQPAELEDSGVYFCASSQVGRRGETQYFGPGTRLLVL.